This paragraph reports one T cell receptor (beta chain). Profiling relied on immunoSEQ multiplex PCR, and the TCRdb table lists in-frame clones only, not all of them. This table has 84,000 or so clones, just over 90% appearing once. These data come from a study of T cell responses to AZD1222 COVID-19 vaccine. This CDR3 spans 16 amino acids. Germline V gene sequence: CDR1 SEHNR, CDR2 FQNEAQ (reference sequence). V lost 3 bases and J lost 4, with 18 bases in between. The chain carries TRBV7-9 and TRBJ1-1; D not resolved. The receptor was isolated from an adult who received the AZD1222 COVID-19 vaccine. Material: peripheral blood, obtained 28 days after the second AZD1222 dose. CDR3 sequence: CASSFSFPGGVTEAFF. As DNA, the CDR3 is TGTGCCAGCAGCTTTTCCTTTCCGGGAGGAGTCACTGAAGCTTTCTTT.